This TCR beta chain was sequenced during a study of shared clonotypes between healthy human individuals. Turning to the study itself: Every donor yielded three CD4 naive, three CD4 memory, two CD8 naive and one CD8 memory plate.

Profiled with immunoSEQ multiplex PCR; TCRdb holds only in-frame clones, not every one. The sample has approximately 2.5 million clones; more than 90% are singletons. Donors, healthy HIV-negative adults, lacked recent acute infections or vaccinations. As to this clone: Its specificity is not known.

Study results and caveats: Clonotype sharing across donors was expected to vary with sequencing depth.

Input material: naive CD4+ T cells sorted from blood. Subset specified: CD45RA+ positively selected. This TCR derives from a young man in good health.

Written as DNA, the CDR3 is TGTGCCAGCAGCTTAGGCGGGAGAGGGGCTGGGGCCAACGTCCTGACTTTC. Protein sequence: CASSLGGRGAGANVLTF. The chain employs TRBV11-2 and TRBJ2-6, with 7 bases identical to TRBD2. The CDR3 is 17 amino acids. The junction had 5 bases not matched to a gene; V was cut back by 1 base and J by 2 bases. CDR1 SGHAT and CDR2 FQNNGV come from the germline V gene.